The 15 T cell receptor beta chains below all came from one sample that was sequenced in a study of OX40 agonist ivuxolimab in advanced cancers. Libraries were built with the immunoSEQ multiplex PCR assay. TCRdb's version of the immuneACCESS table is confined to in-frame rearrangements and falls short of the full clone set. An unresolved V gene accounts for under half of the shortfall where checked; the remainder is of unknown origin. The sample yields about 74,000 clones; 84% were counted once. The ten largest clones represent around 2.1% of the sample. The sequencing here drew on CD4+ or CD8+ T cells sorted from blood, taken in a trial of the OX40 agonist ivuxolimab. Every receptor here comes from an adult with an advanced solid tumor such as melanoma, head and neck, liver or kidney cancer.

The CDR3 bases are TGTGCCAGCAGTTTACTTTCGTTTAATTCACCCCTCCACTTT. Its protein product is CASSLLSFNSPLHF. The V and J genes are TRBV28 and TRBJ1-6, with D unresolved. Germline V gives CDR1 MDHEN, CDR2 SYDVKM. The CDR3 totals 14 residues. Trimming pared 2 bases from V and 6 bases from J, leaving 8 bases between.

The chain is built from TRBV27 and TRBJ2-7; TRBD1 is a possible D gene (5 bases). Germline V gene sequence: CDR1 MNHEY, CDR2 SMNVEV (reference sequence). The CDR3 has 14 residues. V was pared by 4 bases and J by 5 bases, with 15 bases between. The DNA for the CDR3 is TGTGCCAGCAGTTCCAAGCCCCGACAGAACGAGCAGTACTTC. This translates into CASSSKPRQNEQYF.

The chain combines TRBV11-1 with TRBJ2-3; TRBD2 is a possible D gene (5 bases). This CDR3 contains 14 residues. Germline CDR1 and CDR2: SGHAT and FQDESV (reference sequence). Trimming left V 5 bases short and J 2 bases short, with 11 bases between. The CDR3 DNA sequence: TGTGCCAGCAGCATGGACTTATACACAGATACGCAGTATTTT. Translating gives CASSMDLYTDTQYF.

The genes are TRBV11-2 and TRBJ2-3, with D possibly being TRBD2 (5 bases). Germline CDR1 reads SGHAT; CDR2 reads FQNNGV. The CDR3 runs to 16 residues. Trimming took 5 bases from V and 5 from J, leaving 20 bases between them. CDR3: CASSHLEPGSLDTQYF. The CDR3 DNA reads TGTGCCAGCAGCCACTTAGAACCGGGATCATTAGATACGCAGTATTTT.

V usage is TRBV11-1 and J usage is TRBJ1-2; D not resolved. This CDR3 is built from 14 residues. Trimming removed 1 base from V and 2 bases from J, with 8 bases in between. Germline CDR1 and CDR2: SGHAT and FQDESV (reference sequence). DNA for the CDR3: TGTGCCAGCAGCTTAGGGTCGATGAACTATGGCTACACCTTC. It codes for CASSLGSMNYGYTF. The full variable domain, with the rest looked up from reference TRBV11-1 and TRBJ1-2, is EAEVAQSPRYKITEKSQAVAFWCDPISGHATLYWYRQILGQGPELLVQFQDESVVDDSQLPKDRFSAERLKGVDSTLKIQPAELGDSAMYLCASSLGSMNYGYTFGSGTRLTVV.

This rearrangement joins TRBV12-5 to TRBJ1-1; 8 bases fit TRBD1. Germline CDR1 is LGHNT and CDR2 is FRNRAP. The CDR3 spans 15 residues. Trimming at V came to 0 bases and at J to 5 bases, leaving 5 bases not matched to a gene. The CDR3 DNA reads TGTGCTAGTGGTTTGGTGGCAGGGGGCAAGACTGAAGCTTTCTTT. Translated: CASGLVAGGKTEAFF. The variable domain in full, completed from reference TRBV12-5 and TRBJ1-1, reads DARVTQTPRHKVTEMGQEVTMRCQPILGHNTVFWYRQTMMQGLELLAYFRNRAPLDDSGMPKDRFSAEMPDATLATLKIQPSEPRDSAVYFCASGLVAGGKTEAFFGQGTRLTVV.

This chain links TRBV10-3 with TRBJ2-7, with D possibly matching TRBD1 (5 bases). V lost 6 bases and J lost 3, with 9 bases in between. CDR3 length: 12 residues. CDR1 and CDR2 (germline): ENHRY, SYGVKD. In nucleotides, the CDR3 is TGTGCCATCAGGGACACCGTCTACGAGCAGTACTTC. As protein: CAIRDTVYEQYF.

The chain couples TRBV28 to TRBJ2-7; tentative D call: TRBD1 (6 bases). V lost 4 bases and J lost 4, with 17 bases in between. The CDR3 is 15 amino acids. Germline CDR1 is MDHEN and CDR2 is SYDVKM. CDR3 amino acids: CASSSAGTQEYEQYF. The CDR3 coding sequence is TGTGCCAGCAGTTCAGCCGGGACACAAGAGTACGAGCAGTACTTC.

The chain couples TRBV2 to TRBJ2-6; D gene ambiguous. The CDR3 is 15 amino acids. Germline V gene data show CDR1 as SNHLY and CDR2 as FYNNEI. V was shortened by 2 bases and J by 4 bases, with 9 bases between the two germline ends. CDR3 loop: CASSEISVGANVLTF. The CDR3 DNA follows: TGTGCCAGCAGTGAAATATCGGTGGGGGCCAACGTCCTGACTTTC.

This chain uses TRBV10-3 with TRBJ2-5; possible D gene TRBD2, 7 bases. This CDR3 region has 14 residues. Germline values: CDR1 ENHRY, CDR2 SYGVKD. V lost 6 bases and J 1 base, leaving 12 bases between the germline ends. In DNA form, the CDR3 reads TGTGCCATCAGGAGGGGGGGGACCCAAGAGACCCAGTACTTC. This translates into CAIRRGGTQETQYF.

The count of this clone is one. The chain employs TRBV2 and TRBJ1-4, with D unresolved. Trimming removed 5 bases at V and 8 bases at J, with 6 bases between. Germline CDR1 SNHLY, CDR2 FYNNEI. This CDR3 has 11 amino acids. The CDR3 here is CASSREEKLFF. The CDR3 nucleotides are TGTGCCAGCAGTAGGGAAGAAAAACTGTTTTTT.

The rearrangement links TRBV15 to TRBJ1-2; the D gene is possibly TRBD1 (6 bases). Germline V gene sequence: CDR1 LNHNV, CDR2 YYDKDF (reference sequence). Trimming took off 4 bases at V and 4 bases at J, with 10 bases between the two ends. The CDR3 sequence is 13 residues long. CDR3 coding DNA: TGTGCCACCAGCATACAGGGCCCCTATGGCTACACCTTC. Its protein product is CATSIQGPYGYTF.

The sample holds a few counts of this clone. The rearrangement uses TRBV6-1 and TRBJ1-2, with TRBD1 identical over 7 bases. The CDR3 has 15 residues. V was clipped by 2 bases and J by 8 bases; unmatched bases: 11. Germline assignment: CDR1 MNHNS and CDR2 SASEGT. The CDR3 protein is CASSESASPGGGYTF. The CDR3 DNA follows: TGTGCCAGCAGTGAATCGGCCAGTCCAGGGGGGGGCTACACCTTC.

V is TRBV5-1 and J is TRBJ1-4; possible D gene TRBD1, 6 bases. Looked up from germline, CDR1 is SGHRS and CDR2 is YFSETQ. The CDR3 totals 15 residues. The V end lost 0 bases, the J end lost 3 bases, and 9 bases lay between the germline ends. CDR3 sequence: CASSLGGPANEKLFF. The CDR3 region has the DNA TGCGCCAGCAGCTTGGGGGGGCCGGCTAATGAAAAACTGTTTTTT.

This clone was recorded once. The V call is TRBV7-2, the J call TRBJ1-4; D might be TRBD1 (5 bases). Trimming shortened V by 8 bases and J by 5 bases, and 15 bases separated the two germline ends. The CDR3 consists of 14 residues. The germline V gene encodes CDR1 SGHTA and CDR2 FQGNSA. As DNA, the CDR3 is TGTGCCAGCCGGCCGGGACCCCTAAATGAAAAACTGTTTTTT. It specifies CASRPGPLNEKLFF.